One sample yielded the 17 T cell receptor beta chains listed below, sequenced in a study of T-cell memory formation after mild COVID-19. One entry per CDR3 protein, called by TCRdb with MiXCR from the 5' RACE reads. The sample includes fewer than 650,000 distinct CDR3 sequences, roughly 20% of them seen just once. Sequences were obtained from PBMCs or a T cell subset sorted from them (not recorded which). These receptors all stem from an adult woman who had mild COVID-19 (a few samples of this study predate the infection). Cell type and time point are not known.

The chain employs TRBV5-6 and TRBJ1-2; no firm D call. Germline CDR1 reads SGHDT; CDR2 reads YYEEEE. Between the trimmed V and J ends, which lost 1 base and 2 bases, there was a span of 9 bases. The CDR3 has 14 residues. The CDR3 nucleotides are TGTGCCAGCAGCTTGTTGCAGTCAAACTATGGCTACACCTTC. Protein product: CASSLLQSNYGYTF.

This clonotype was recorded a few times. The gene calls are TRBV29-1 and TRBJ1-1; 9 bases are a match to TRBD1. The CDR3 spans 14 residues. The germline V gene encodes CDR1 SQVTM and CDR2 ANQGSEA. The V and J ends lost 3 bases and 4 bases, in that order; junction bases with no gene match: 6. In DNA form, the CDR3 reads TGCAGCGTTGACCTGGGACAGGGAAGCACTGAAGCTTTCTTT. Encoded protein: CSVDLGQGSTEAFF. Variable domain in full (rest from reference TRBV29-1 and TRBJ1-1): SAVISQKPSRDICQRGTSLTIQCQVDSQVTMMFWYRQQPGQSLTLIATANQGSEATYESGFVIDKFPISRPNLTFSTLTVSNMSPEDSSIYLCSVDLGQGSTEAFFGQGTRLTVV.

V is TRBV9 and J is TRBJ1-2; D is unresolved. Germline CDR1 reads SGDLS; CDR2 reads YYNGEE. There are 16 residues in the CDR3. The V end lost 4 bases, the J end lost 4 bases, and 20 bases lay between the germline ends. CDR3 DNA sequence: TGTGCCAGCAGCCTATCCCGAGACCGGGCCTCCTATGGCTACACCTTC. This gives the protein CASSLSRDRASYGYTF.

This clonotype occurred a few times. V usage is TRBV6-2 or TRBV6-3 and J usage is TRBJ1-1; D gene ambiguous. Germline V gene sequence: CDR1 MNHEY, CDR2 SVGEGT. The CDR3 totals 16 residues. V was trimmed by 2 bases and J by 0 bases, leaving 13 bases between them. The CDR3 sequence is CASSYPRSSLNTEAFF. The CDR3 DNA is TGTGCCAGCAGTTACCCCCGGAGCAGTCTGAACACTGAAGCTTTCTTT.

This clonotype appeared a few times. The rearrangement links TRBV2 to TRBJ2-7, with TRBD2 identical over 11 bases. There are 17 residues in the CDR3. Germline V CDR1 and CDR2: SNHLY, FYNNEI. Trimming removed 5 bases from V and 4 bases from J; junction bases left unmatched: 13. CDR3 sequence: CASSRDLTSGSSYEQYF. Written as DNA, the CDR3 is TGTGCCAGCAGTCGCGACTTAACTAGCGGGAGTTCTTACGAGCAGTACTTC.

J is TRBJ2-3 and V is TRBV19; the match to TRBD2 covers 9 bases. The length of the CDR3 is 18 residues. The J segment lost 0 bases and the V segment lost 0 bases, leaving 7 bases of the junction unmatched. CDR1 is LNHDA and CDR2 is SQIVND in the germline V gene (reference sequence). The CDR3 here is CASSIDLASGMSTDTQYF. As DNA, the CDR3 is TGTGCCAGTAGTATAGATCTTGCTAGCGGGATGAGCACAGATACGCAGTATTTT. Full variable domain (rest looked up from reference TRBV19 and TRBJ2-3): DGGITQSPKYLFRKEGQNVTLSCEQNLNHDAMYWYRQDPGQGLRLIYYSQIVNDFQKGDIAEGYSVSREKKESFPLTVTSAQKNPTAFYLCASSIDLASGMSTDTQYFGPGTRLTVL.

This clonotype was found many times. The CDR3, as DNA: TGCGCCAGCAGCCAAGATCCACAGGGAAATCAGCCCCAGCATTTT. Its translation is CASSQDPQGNQPQHF. The rearrangement uses TRBV4-3 and TRBJ1-5, with D tentatively TRBD1 (6 bases). This CDR3 has 15 residues. Germline CDR1 LGHNA, CDR2 YSLEER. The V gene lost 0 bases and the J gene lost 4 bases, with 10 bases spanning the gap.

The rearrangement joins TRBV7-8 to TRBJ1-4; D is uncertain. Germline CDR1 and CDR2: SGHVS and FQNEAQ. V lost 1 base and J lost 10, with 10 bases in between. CDR3 length: 13 residues. The CDR3: CASSLGAEGKLFF. The CDR3, as DNA: TGTGCCAGCAGCTTAGGAGCTGAGGGAAAACTGTTTTTT.

J is TRBJ2-3 and V is TRBV6-6, with TRBD2 as a possible D gene (6 bases). Germline V CDR1 and CDR2: MNHNY, SVGAGI (reference sequence). V gave up 3 bases and J gave up 6 bases, with 10 bases separating them. This CDR3 comprises 13 residues. DNA of the CDR3: TGTGCCAGCAGTTATAATGGGGGGGATACGCAGTATTTT. Residues: CASSYNGGDTQYF.

This clonotype was observed a few times. The gene calls are TRBV18 and TRBJ2-3; the D is unclear. Germline V gene sequence: CDR1 KGHSH, CDR2 LQKENI. The CDR3 is 13 residues long. Trimming took 0 bases from V and 6 from J, leaving 7 bases between them. The CDR3 nucleotides are TGTGCCAGCTCACCACCGATGGGGGATACGCAGTATTTT. Its translation: CASSPPMGDTQYF.

This clonotype was counted a few times. The chain links TRBV6-1 to TRBJ1-2; D may be TRBD1 (5 bases). The germline gives CDR1 MNHNS, CDR2 SASEGT. This CDR3 is built from 11 residues. Trimming took 6 bases from V and 13 from J, leaving 15 bases between them. The CDR3 loop reads CASREQTDLTF. CDR3 sequence (DNA): TGTGCCAGCAGGGAACAGACAGACCTCACCTTC.

V gene TRBV7-6 combines with J gene TRBJ2-5, with a tentative D call TRBD2 (5 bases). This CDR3 region has 13 residues. Trimming took 1 base from V and 5 from J, leaving 8 bases between them. Germline V lookup: CDR1 SGHVS, CDR2 FNYEAQ. This CDR3 is CASSLVSGETQYF. CDR3 sequence (DNA): TGTGCCAGCAGCTTAGTGTCGGGGGAGACCCAGTACTTC.

The V and J genes are TRBV5-1 and TRBJ2-1, with a tentative D call TRBD1 (5 bases). From germline, CDR1 is SGHRS and CDR2 YFSETQ. The CDR3 has 14 amino acids. Trimming pared 6 bases from V and 1 base from J, leaving 11 bases between. This CDR3 is CASTQVDSYNEQFF. CDR3 bases: TGCGCCAGCACACAGGTGGATTCCTACAATGAGCAGTTCTTC.

The V call is TRBV29-1, the J call TRBJ1-2; D remains ambiguous. The CDR3 sequence is 13 residues long. Deletions cut 6 bases from V and 1 base from J, with 12 bases between. CDR1 is SQVTM and CDR2 is ANQGSEA in the germline V gene. This CDR3 reads CSVRRHSNYGYTF. CDR3 DNA: TGCAGCGTCCGAAGACACAGTAACTATGGCTACACCTTC.

The rearrangement links TRBV6-5 to TRBJ2-3; D is unclear. There are 15 residues in the CDR3. V was clipped by 5 bases and J by 3 bases, with 15 bases between them. The V gene's germline CDR1 is MNHEY and CDR2 SVGAGI. CDR3 residues: CASSPRIQNTDTQYF. The DNA for the CDR3 is TGTGCCAGCAGTCCTAGAATACAAAATACAGATACGCAGTATTTT.

The chain carries TRBV29-1 and TRBJ2-5; D ambiguous. The CDR3 totals 14 residues. The V gene's germline CDR1 is SQVTM and CDR2 ANQGSEA. V was clipped by 4 bases and J by 5 bases, with 17 bases between them. CDR3 region: CSVAVRLGMETQYF. CDR3 nucleotides: TGCAGCGTTGCAGTTAGGTTGGGGATGGAGACCCAGTACTTC.

V usage is TRBV6-2 or TRBV6-3 and J usage is TRBJ2-5, with 8 nucleotides matching TRBD2. The germline V gene has CDR1 MNHEY and CDR2 SVGEGT. V dropped 7 bases and J dropped 4; count of bases not matched to a gene: 23. The CDR3 has 19 residues. In DNA form, the CDR3 reads TGTGCCAGCAACGCCCCCCTGCGTCTAGCGGGCTACGGGGGAGAGACCCAGTACTTC. Translation: CASNAPLRLAGYGGETQYF.